A selection of T cell receptor beta chains follows, all from one sample in a study of T-cell reconstitution after alpha-beta-depleted transplantation in children. TCRdb re-called the PCR reads through MiXCR, storing one row per CDR3 protein. The repertoire holds about 400,000 distinct CDR3 sequences, with just over 20% as singletons. Material: PBMCs from the stem cell graft donor, obtained from the stem cell graft. These receptors were obtained from a human donor who donated a stem cell graft to a child with acute myeloid leukemia. The CDR3 runs from the conserved cysteine through the conserved F or W. The D gene is left open where the match is weak. Only some rows state a clone size, as once, few, many or a class for expanded clones.

D gene,clone size,J gene,V gene,CDR3 protein,CDR3 DNA
TRBD1,once,TRBJ2-7,TRBV7-8,CASSSGRDRSDEQYF,TGTGCCAGCAGCTCTGGCCGGGACAGGTCCGACGAGCAGTACTTC
.,many,TRBJ1-5,TRBV20-1,CSARDGNQPQHF,TGCAGTGCTAGAGATGGGAATCAGCCCCAGCATTTT
.,.,TRBJ1-6,TRBV12-3/TRBV12-4,CASSFGQHNSPLHF,TGTGCCAGCAGTTTTGGGCAGCATAATTCACCCCTCCACTTT
.,.,TRBJ1-1,TRBV4-2,CASSQDLGVRGTEAFF,TGTGCCAGCAGCCAAGATTTGGGGGTTAGAGGGACTGAAGCTTTCTTT
TRBD1,.,TRBJ1-2,TRBV12-3/TRBV12-4,CASQGADGYTF,TGTGCCAGCCAGGGGGCTGACGGCTACACCTTC
TRBD1,many,TRBJ2-1,TRBV29-1,CSGGQGARNEQFF,TGCAGCGGGGGTCAGGGGGCGCGCAATGAGCAGTTCTTC
.,many,TRBJ2-1,TRBV20-1,CSASSLNEQFF,TGCAGTGCTAGTTCCCTGAATGAGCAGTTCTTC
TRBD1,.,TRBJ2-2,TRBV12-3/TRBV12-4,CASSRQGGTGELFF,TGTGCCAGCAGTCGACAGGGCGGCACCGGGGAGCTGTTTTTT
.,few,TRBJ2-7,TRBV5-5,CASSSGYFEQYF,TGTGCCAGCAGCTCCGGGTATTTCGAGCAGTACTTC
.,.,TRBJ1-1,TRBV5-1,CASSTGTTNEAFF,TGCGCCAGCAGCACCGGGACAACCAATGAAGCTTTCTTT
.,.,TRBJ2-3,TRBV2,CASSGGSLIDTQYF,TGTGCCAGCAGTGGTGGGAGTTTAATAGATACGCAGTATTTT
.,few,TRBJ1-4,TRBV12-3/TRBV12-4,CASSLVGGEEKLFF,TGTGCCAGCAGTTTAGTCGGGGGCGAGGAAAAACTGTTTTTT
TRBD2,.,TRBJ2-1,TRBV11-1,CASSPSVILAGDSYNEQFF,TGTGCCAGCAGCCCATCAGTCATCCTAGCGGGAGATTCCTACAATGAGCAGTTCTTC
TRBD2,.,TRBJ2-5,TRBV28,CASSFSGSGSRETQYF,TGTGCCAGCAGTTTCTCGGGCAGCGGGAGTCGGGAGACCCAGTACTTC
.,.,TRBJ2-5,TRBV7-6,CASTTGGQQETQYF,TGTGCCAGCACCACAGGAGGACAACAAGAGACCCAGTACTTC
TRBD2,.,TRBJ2-1,TRBV7-9,CASSLLSLASRNEQFF,TGTGCCAGCAGCTTGCTCTCACTAGCGTCGAGGAATGAGCAGTTCTTC
.,.,TRBJ1-1,TRBV28,CASSNGRTVPLNTEAFF,TGTGCCAGCAGTAATGGCAGGACAGTCCCTTTGAACACTGAAGCTTTCTTT
TRBD2,few,TRBJ2-1,TRBV7-3,CASSLQTSGYNEQFF,TGTGCCAGCAGCTTGCAGACTAGCGGTTACAATGAGCAGTTCTTC
TRBD2,many,TRBJ2-7,TRBV27,CASSPQLATRVYEQYF,TGTGCCAGCAGTCCCCAACTAGCGACCAGGGTTTACGAGCAGTACTTC
.,.,TRBJ2-5,TRBV7-3,CASSSRLTETQYF,TGTGCCAGCAGCTCCCGACTGACAGAGACCCAGTACTTC
TRBD2,few,TRBJ2-7,TRBV20-1,CSAARLAGDPF,TGCAGTGCTGCCAGACTAGCGGGAGACCCATTC
.,many,TRBJ2-2,TRBV6-4,CASSDKGGTGELFF,TGTGCCAGCAGTGACAAAGGTGGCACCGGGGAGCTGTTTTTT
.,many,TRBJ2-7,TRBV27,CASSLGSGEQYF,TGTGCCAGCAGTTTGGGTAGCGGCGAGCAGTACTTC
TRBD2,many,TRBJ2-1,TRBV7-2,CASSRLAGGYNEQFF,TGTGCCAGCAGCCGACTAGCGGGAGGCTACAATGAGCAGTTCTTC
.,few,TRBJ2-7,TRBV15,CATSESGDGYEQYF,TGTGCCACCAGCGAGTCAGGGGACGGTTACGAGCAGTACTTC
.,few,TRBJ2-5,TRBV10-2,CASMTPYQETQYF,TGCGCCAGCATGACACCATACCAAGAGACCCAGTACTTC
.,.,TRBJ2-1,TRBV30,CAWSVLKGGNEQFF,TGTGCCTGGAGTGTCCTGAAGGGCGGCAATGAGCAGTTCTTC
TRBD1,few,TRBJ1-2,TRBV28,CASSFTGQENYGYTF,TGTGCCAGCAGTTTTACGGGACAGGAGAACTATGGCTACACCTTC
TRBD1,few,TRBJ2-3,TRBV15,CATSRVRGQGTDTQYF,TGTGCCACCAGCAGAGTACGGGGACAGGGTACAGATACGCAGTATTTT
.,.,TRBJ2-7,TRBV30,CAWSRQDTTKQYF,TGTGCCTGGAGTAGACAGGATACTACGAAGCAGTACTTC
.,few,TRBJ2-3,TRBV20-1,CSARDQSRADTQYF,TGCAGTGCTAGAGACCAGAGTCGGGCAGATACGCAGTATTTT
TRBD2,.,TRBJ2-2,TRBV12-3/TRBV12-4,CASSSTSGKTGELFF,TGTGCCAGCAGTTCGACTAGCGGGAAGACCGGGGAGCTGTTTTTT
.,many,TRBJ2-1,TRBV20-1,CSARDPIDGGGGNEQFF,TGCAGTGCTAGAGACCCCATTGACGGGGGAGGTGGCAATGAGCAGTTCTTC
TRBD1,few,TRBJ2-7,TRBV5-1,CASSLSTGSSSYEQYF,TGCGCCAGCAGCTTATCGACAGGGTCGAGCTCCTACGAGCAGTACTTC
.,few,TRBJ2-3,TRBV11-2,CASSLDLHTQYF,TGTGCCAGCAGCTTAGATCTCCATACGCAGTATTTT
TRBD1,many,TRBJ2-2,TRBV20-1,CSASIYNRGLRELFF,TGCAGTGCCAGTATCTACAACAGGGGCCTAAGGGAGCTGTTTTTT
TRBD1,many,TRBJ1-1,TRBV29-1,CSVVQGAGTEAFF,TGCAGCGTTGTCCAGGGGGCAGGTACTGAAGCTTTCTTT
.,.,TRBJ2-5,TRBV7-3,CASSFTGGEETQYF,TGTGCCAGCAGCTTTACTGGGGGCGAAGAGACCCAGTACTTC
.,many,TRBJ1-2,TRBV29-1,CSVEKAGAGYGYTF,TGCAGCGTTGAGAAGGCGGGGGCCGGCTATGGCTACACCTTC
TRBD2,few,TRBJ2-3,TRBV7-8,CASSSGLAGGADTQYF,TGTGCCAGCAGCTCCGGACTAGCGGGAGGTGCAGATACGCAGTATTTT
.,.,TRBJ2-1,TRBV19,CASSIERLGEQFF,TGTGCCAGTAGTATCGAGCGACTCGGCGAGCAGTTCTTC
.,.,TRBJ2-1,TRBV7-3,CASSLTNSGYNEQFF,TGTGCCAGCAGCTTAACGAACAGCGGCTACAATGAGCAGTTCTTC